The subject of this entry is one T cell receptor beta chain. Roughly 0.45 to 1 ug RNA was reverse transcribed with random hexamers. The immunoSEQ assay covered 54 Vbeta and 13 Jbeta segments for CDR3. One entry per CDR3 protein, called by TCRdb with MiXCR from the immunoSEQ multiplex PCR reads. The sample records approximately 180,000 distinct CDR3 sequences, more than 85% being singletons. The data belong to a study of CD8 T cells in Susac syndrome. While CD8+ and CD4+ T cells were isolated negatively, TEMRA cells were enriched by FACS. The material sequenced was CD4+ T cells from PBMCs. The clonotype originates from a human donor with Susac syndrome.

The CDR3 here is CASSRGIVEDADTQYF. The CDR3 DNA follows: TGCGCCAGCAGCCGGGGAATAGTCGAGGATGCAGATACGCAGTATTTT. The rearrangement joins TRBV5-1 to TRBJ2-3; tentatively, D is TRBD2 (5 bases). Germline V gene lookup returns CDR1 SGHRS and CDR2 YFSETQ. Trimming left V 4 bases short and J 4 bases short, with 19 bases between. The CDR3 consists of 16 residues.